A selection of T cell receptor beta chains follows, all from one sample in a study of beta chain features in type 1 diabetes. Sequencing was performed with immunoSEQ multiplex PCR; in TCRdb, only in-frame clones are kept and a portion is missing. The table lists hundreds of thousands of clones, over 12% of them singletons, with roughly 0.04% in the top ten. Sequenced: naive CD4+ T cells from blood. All receptors derive from a man younger than 35 with type 1 diabetes. The CDR3 runs from the conserved cysteine through the conserved F or W. The D gene is left open where the match is weak. Clone size is given for some rows only: seen once, a few or many times, or a class if the clone is expanded.

D gene	V gene	clone size	J gene	CDR3 protein	CDR3 DNA
NA	TRBV28	NA	TRBJ2-1	CASKIRRLADQSDEQFF	TGTGCCAGCAAAATTCGTAGGCTGGCGGACCAAAGCGATGAGCAGTTCTTC
TRBD1	TRBV7-9	NA	TRBJ1-1	CASSPWTGGTEAFF	TGTGCCAGCAGCCCCTGGACAGGGGGCACTGAAGCTTTCTTT
NA	TRBV4-2	NA	TRBJ2-5	CASSREGGTQYF	TGTGCCAGCAGCCGGGAGGGGGGGACCCAGTACTTC
NA	TRBV14	NA	TRBJ1-1	CASSRFSAGGTEAFF	TGTGCCAGCAGCCGATTCAGCGCAGGTGGGACTGAAGCTTTCTTT
NA	TRBV7-9	once	TRBJ2-6	CASSLTPLTVTGANVLTF	TGTGCCAGCAGCTTAACTCCCCTCACAGTGACTGGGGCCAACGTCCTGACTTTC
NA	TRBV7-7	NA	TRBJ2-1	CASSLDSRSYNEQFF	TGTGCTAGCAGCTTAGACAGCCGCTCCTACAATGAGCAGTTCTTC
TRBD2	TRBV5-4	few	TRBJ2-3	CAPGLADTDTQYF	TGTGCCCCCGGACTAGCAGACACAGATACGCAGTATTTT
NA	TRBV7-2	NA	TRBJ1-4	CASSPLATNEKLFF	TGTGCCAGCAGCCCGCTCGCAACTAATGAAAAACTGTTTTTT
TRBD1	TRBV19	few	TRBJ2-2	CASRTQGHTGELFF	TGTGCCAGTAGGACACAGGGGCACACCGGGGAGCTGTTTTTT
TRBD1	TRBV7-9	few	TRBJ1-5	CASSSQGVGNQPQHF	TGTGCCAGCAGCAGCCAGGGGGTCGGCAATCAGCCCCAGCATTTT
NA	TRBV7-9	NA	TRBJ2-5	CASSLQGAETQYF	TGTGCCAGCAGCTTACAGGGCGCAGAGACCCAGTACTTC
NA	TRBV4-3	NA	TRBJ2-1	CASSQTRLVGVNEQFF	TGCGCCAGCAGCCAAACCAGACTAGTAGGGGTCAATGAGCAGTTCTTC
TRBD2	TRBV2	NA	TRBJ2-1	CASSKGLAGGNEQFF	TGTGCCAGCAGTAAGGGACTAGCGGGAGGCAATGAGCAGTTCTTC
NA	TRBV30	NA	TRBJ1-1	CAWSGGPNTEAFF	TGTGCCTGGAGTGGGGGGCCCAACACTGAAGCTTTCTTT
NA	TRBV25-1	few	TRBJ1-5	CASGQGGGQPQHF	TGTGCCAGCGGGCAGGGAGGAGGGCAGCCCCAGCATTTT
NA	TRBV5-1	few	TRBJ1-2	CASSLEWPGSNYGYTF	TGCGCCAGCAGCTTGGAATGGCCCGGGTCTAACTATGGCTACACCTTC
NA	TRBV19	NA	TRBJ2-5	CATGQLQETQYF	TGTGCCACAGGACAGCTACAAGAGACCCAGTACTTC
NA	TRBV29-1	NA	TRBJ1-1	CSVGQPNTEAFF	TGCAGCGTTGGACAGCCGAACACTGAAGCTTTCTTT
NA	TRBV13	NA	TRBJ2-1	CASSAHLGSSYNEQFF	TGTGCCAGCAGCGCCCATTTGGGGAGCTCCTACAATGAGCAGTTCTTC
TRBD2	TRBV10-2	NA	TRBJ2-7	CASSVGRGTVHEQYF	TGCGCCAGCAGTGTTGGGCGGGGGACCGTCCACGAGCAGTACTTC
TRBD1	TRBV5-1	NA	TRBJ1-1	CASSLAGQGQTEAFF	TGCGCCAGCAGCTTGGCCGGACAGGGACAGACTGAAGCTTTCTTT
TRBD1	TRBV25-1	NA	TRBJ2-7	CASSELGTGPGAGEQYF	TGTGCCAGCAGTGAATTAGGGACAGGACCCGGGGCCGGCGAGCAGTACTTC
NA	TRBV30	NA	TRBJ2-2	CAWSVNLGELFF	TGTGCCTGGAGTGTAAACCTCGGGGAGCTGTTTTTT
NA	TRBV6-6	few	TRBJ2-7	CASSDHRGLSYEQYF	TGTGCCAGCAGTGATCACAGGGGACTCTCCTACGAGCAGTACTTC
TRBD1	TRBV7-9	few	TRBJ2-7	CASSLPRTGQGESYEQYF	TGTGCCAGCAGCTTACCTCGGACCGGACAGGGGGAGTCCTACGAGCAGTACTTC
NA	TRBV29-1	few	TRBJ2-4	CSVGGGNDIQYF	TGCAGCGTTGGTGGAGGGAATGACATTCAGTACTTC
NA	TRBV30	few	TRBJ2-5	CAWNIGGQETQYF	TGTGCCTGGAACATAGGGGGCCAAGAGACCCAGTACTTC
NA	TRBV9	NA	TRBJ2-1	CASSPRRFGGDEQFF	TGTGCCAGCAGCCCCCGTAGATTCGGAGGGGATGAGCAGTTCTTC
NA	TRBV2	few	TRBJ2-1	CASRTDTDEQFF	TGTGCCAGCCGGACTGACACGGATGAGCAGTTCTTC
NA	TRBV6-1	few	TRBJ2-5	CASSDPSTGRETQYF	TGTGCCAGCAGTGACCCTTCAACCGGGAGAGAGACCCAGTACTTC
NA	TRBV9	NA	TRBJ1-6	CASSVSGTSGNSPLHF	TGTGCCAGCAGCGTAAGCGGAACATCGGGAAATTCACCCCTCCACTTT
NA	TRBV5-1	NA	TRBJ2-7	CASSPPTYEQYF	TGCGCCAGCAGCCCCCCAACCTACGAGCAGTACTTC
NA	TRBV18	few	TRBJ1-5	CASSPVPFGQPQHF	TGTGCCAGCTCTCCGGTGCCCTTCGGTCAGCCCCAGCATTTT
NA	TRBV29-1	few	TRBJ2-7	CSVAGTYEQYF	TGCAGCGTGGCTGGGACCTACGAGCAGTACTTC
NA	TRBV30	NA	TRBJ1-5	CAWIPIGRDSNQPQHF	TGTGCCTGGATTCCCATTGGGAGAGATAGCAATCAGCCCCAGCATTTT
NA	TRBV25-1	few	TRBJ2-3	CASSRDGVRDTQYF	TGTGCCAGCAGTCGGGACGGAGTACGAGATACGCAGTATTTT
NA	TRBV2	NA	TRBJ2-2	CASSPRGELNTGELFF	TGTGCCAGCAGTCCGCGCGGGGAACTTAACACCGGGGAGCTGTTTTTT
NA	TRBV20-1	few	TRBJ2-3	CSAFGGDTQYF	TGCAGTGCCTTCGGCGGTGATACGCAGTATTTT
NA	TRBV7-2	NA	TRBJ1-5	CASSLVGGARSNQPQHF	TGTGCCAGCAGCTTAGTAGGGGGGGCGAGAAGCAATCAGCCCCAGCATTTT
NA	TRBV7-9	few	TRBJ2-3	CASSQGAGSTDTQYF	TGTGCCAGCAGCCAAGGGGCGGGGAGCACAGATACGCAGTATTTT
NA	TRBV7-9	few	TRBJ1-2	CASSESYTF	TGTGCCAGCAGTGAGAGCTACACCTTC
NA	TRBV4-3	NA	TRBJ1-2	CASSQDRRGYTF	TGCGCCAGCAGCCAAGATCGCCGGGGCTACACCTTC
NA	TRBV29-1	few	TRBJ2-5	CSVRLVVQETQYF	TGCAGCGTGCGCCTGGTGGTTCAAGAGACCCAGTACTTC
NA	TRBV15	NA	TRBJ1-1	CATSSRNGDTEAFF	TGTGCCACCAGCAGCCGAAACGGGGACACTGAAGCTTTCTTT
TRBD2	TRBV2	NA	TRBJ2-3	CASSASSGLGADTQYF	TGTGCCAGCAGCGCTTCTTCGGGACTAGGTGCAGATACGCAGTATTTT
TRBD1	TRBV5-1	few	TRBJ1-1	CASSLTPGQRNTEAFF	TGCGCCAGCAGCTTAACCCCGGGACAGAGGAACACTGAAGCTTTCTTT
TRBD2	TRBV7-2	NA	TRBJ2-7	CASSSGGNSYEQYF	TGTGCCAGCAGCTCCGGGGGGAACTCCTACGAGCAGTACTTC
NA	TRBV7-3	NA	TRBJ1-1	CASSPNRGNTEAFF	TGTGCCAGCAGCCCCAATCGGGGGAACACTGAAGCTTTCTTT
NA	TRBV30	few	TRBJ2-7	CAWSVSGADYEQYF	TGTGCCTGGAGTGTATCGGGGGCCGACTACGAGCAGTACTTC
NA	TRBV28	NA	TRBJ1-2	CASDRPLDSGHNYGYTF	TGTGCCAGCGACCGCCCGCTTGATTCGGGACACAACTATGGCTACACCTTC
NA	TRBV4-2	few	TRBJ1-5	CASSQEPLESNQPQHF	TGTGCCAGCAGCCAAGAACCCCTGGAAAGCAATCAGCCCCAGCATTTT
NA	TRBV2	NA	TRBJ1-1	CASTRRASEAFF	TGTGCCTCTACTAGGCGGGCCTCTGAAGCTTTCTTT
TRBD1	TRBV7-9	NA	TRBJ2-7	CASSLAENRGSYEQYF	TGTGCCAGCAGCTTAGCGGAGAACAGGGGGTCCTACGAGCAGTACTTC
TRBD2	TRBV7-2	few	TRBJ2-3	CASSFTSGQYDTQYF	TGTGCCAGCAGCTTCACTAGCGGACAATACGATACGCAGTATTTT
TRBD1	TRBV5-6	few	TRBJ1-2	CASRGTGVNYGYTF	TGTGCCAGCAGGGGGACAGGGGTTAACTATGGCTACACCTTC
NA	TRBV10-2	few	TRBJ1-1	CASSEGYTEAFF	TGCGCCAGCAGTGAGGGTTATACTGAAGCTTTCTTT
NA	TRBV4-3	many	TRBJ2-4	CASSQGRGNIQYF	TGCGCCAGCAGCCAAGGTCGAGGGAACATTCAGTACTTC
NA	TRBV18	NA	TRBJ1-5	CASSPEANQPQHF	TGTGCCAGCTCGCCAGAAGCTAATCAGCCCCAGCATTTT
NA	TRBV7-2	few	TRBJ2-3	CASSPETGDTYF	TGTGCCAGCAGCCCTGAAACGGGGGACACGTATTTT